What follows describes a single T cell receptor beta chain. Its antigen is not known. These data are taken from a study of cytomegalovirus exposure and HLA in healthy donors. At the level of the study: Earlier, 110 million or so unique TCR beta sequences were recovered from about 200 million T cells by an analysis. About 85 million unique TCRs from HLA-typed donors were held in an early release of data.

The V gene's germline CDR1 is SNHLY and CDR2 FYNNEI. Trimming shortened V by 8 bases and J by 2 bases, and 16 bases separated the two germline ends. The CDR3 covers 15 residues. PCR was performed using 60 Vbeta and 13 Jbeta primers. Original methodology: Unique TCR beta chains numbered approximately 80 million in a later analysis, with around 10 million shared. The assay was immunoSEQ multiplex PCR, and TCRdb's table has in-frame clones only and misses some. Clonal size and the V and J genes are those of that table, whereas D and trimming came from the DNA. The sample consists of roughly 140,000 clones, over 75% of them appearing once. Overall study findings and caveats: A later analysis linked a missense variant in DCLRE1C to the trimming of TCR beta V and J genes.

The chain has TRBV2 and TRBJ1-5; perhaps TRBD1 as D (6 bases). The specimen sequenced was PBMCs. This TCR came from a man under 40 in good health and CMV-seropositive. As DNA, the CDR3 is TGTGCCAGCTCACCCCAGGGGAGAGGCAATCAGCCCCAGCATTTT. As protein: CASSPQGRGNQPQHF.